The 4 T cell receptor beta chains below come from one sample, sequenced in a study of T cell repertoires in cytomegalovirus infection. TCRdb reanalysed the reads using MiXCR and keeps one entry per CDR3 protein. The sample shows about 900,000 distinct CDR3 sequences, approximately 31% of them seen only once. These receptors' targets are unknown. The sample in question was cultured CD8+ T cells from PBMCs, obtained from culture after CMV antigen stimulation. The receptors were gathered from a human donor in good health (CMV status not recorded). Some clones in this sample may be carry-over from other donors' samples.

The rearrangement links TRBV12-3 or TRBV12-4 to TRBJ2-5; the D is unclear. V lost 1 base and J 5 bases, leaving 5 bases between the germline ends. This CDR3 region has 12 residues. The CDR3 spells CASSLVWETQYF. CDR3 DNA: TGTGCCAGCAGTTTAGTCTGGGAGACCCAGTACTTC.

This CDR3 is CASSEDRSNEKLFF. The CDR3 nucleotides are TGTGCCAGCAGTGAGGACAGGAGCAATGAAAAACTGTTTTTT. The rearrangement uses TRBV25-1 and TRBJ1-4, with 7 bases matching TRBD1. The V and J ends lost 3 bases and 5 bases, in that order; junction bases with no gene match: 3. Germline CDR1 is MGHDK and CDR2 is SYGVNS. The CDR3 is 14 residues long.

CDR3 loop: CASSQGLGSGETQYF. In DNA form, the CDR3 reads TGCGCCAGCAGCCAAGGTTTGGGGAGTGGGGAGACCCAGTACTTC. The chain uses TRBV4-3 and TRBJ2-5, with TRBD2 as a possible D gene (5 bases). V was clipped by 1 base and J by 5 bases, with 14 bases between them. CDR3 size: 15 residues. Per the germline V gene, CDR1 is LGHNA and CDR2 is YSLEER.

The V call is TRBV6-6, the J call TRBJ2-1, with 9 bases aligning to TRBD1. V lost 1 base and J lost 2; bases outside the gene matches: 9. CDR3 length equals 18 residues. Germline assignment: CDR1 MNHNY and CDR2 SVGAGI (reference sequence). CDR3: CASSYLSTGGSPYNEQFF. DNA of the CDR3: TGTGCCAGCAGTTACTTGTCGACAGGGGGGTCCCCCTACAATGAGCAGTTCTTC.